The entry that follows covers one T cell receptor beta chain sequence. Primers: 60 Vbeta forward and 13 Jbeta reverse. Assay: immunoSEQ multiplex PCR; the TCRdb copy retains only in-frame clones and omits some. Of about 130,000 clones listed, about 80% were seen once; the top ten hold 2.2%. These data come from a study of cytomegalovirus exposure and HLA in healthy donors. The CDR3 runs 15 residues. The V gene lost 0 bases and the J gene lost 7 bases, with 13 bases spanning the gap. Germline CDR1 is MNHEY and CDR2 is SMNVEV (reference sequence). Sequencing was carried out using PBMCs. V is TRBV27 and J is TRBJ1-5; D is uncertain. This receptor was taken from a man aged 25 to 40 in good health and CMV-seronegative. CDR3 sequence reads: CASSLSWRLWQPQHF. The CDR3 DNA sequence: TGTGCCAGCAGTTTATCCTGGAGGCTTTGGCAGCCCCAGCATTTT.